This T cell receptor (beta chain) was obtained from a study of blood T cells in healthy people across ages. PBMCs were isolated at a quantity of at least 6 million per sample. V lost 1 base and J 4 bases, leaving 13 bases between the germline ends. Germline V lookup: CDR1 SEHNR, CDR2 FQNEAQ (reference sequence). The CDR3 is made up of 15 amino acids. With a J-beta primer mix and a sample-barcoded 5' primer, a second PCR ran about 6 to 11 cycles. Unique molecular identifiers of 12 random nucleotides labeled each cDNA. TCRdb processed the 5' RACE reads anew with MiXCR; each CDR3 protein has one entry. Among roughly 800,000 distinct CDR3 sequences listed, 55% to 75% were seen once. Study results and caveats: Among long-lived donors, naive CD4+ cells were more numerous and diversity higher than in aged donors.

With regard to this clonotype: As yet, its antigen is unknown.

The chain has TRBV7-9 and TRBJ1-1, with D maybe TRBD1 (5 bases). Sample: blood. The sequence came from a man in his thirties or forties in good health. The CDR3 is CASSLVQGGSTEAFF. The CDR3 bases are TGTGCCAGCAGCTTAGTGCAGGGTGGTAGCACTGAAGCTTTCTTT.